This T cell receptor beta chain was captured in a study of T cell responses to AZD1222 COVID-19 vaccine. Findings of the study overall: Spike-specific TCR repertoires showed rising breadth and depth after two AZD1222 doses.

V was pared by 6 bases and J by 4 bases, with 18 bases between. This CDR3 is built from 15 residues. In germline, CDR1 is KGHSH, CDR2 LQKENI. The protocol was immunoSEQ multiplex PCR, while the TCRdb copy is restricted to in-frame clones and leaves out a portion. The sample shows under 150,000 clones, 87% of them seen only once. Concerning this clone: Its target is not known.

The V call is TRBV18, the J call TRBJ1-1, with D possibly matching TRBD1 (5 bases). This clonotype was sampled from an adult who received the AZD1222 COVID-19 vaccine. Sequencing was performed on peripheral blood, taken 28 days after the second AZD1222 dose. CDR3 loop: CASSSTSAGITEAFF. CDR3 DNA: TGTGCCAGCTCTTCGACTAGCGCAGGGATCACTGAAGCTTTCTTT.